This TCR beta chain is from a study of blood T cell repertoires in COVID-19. For the study at large: COVID-19 samples collected from the United States, Italy and Spain covered acute and convalescent phases. T cells, B-cell-depleted T cells, or PBMCs supplied cDNA or gDNA.

The trim removed 4 bases at V and 0 bases at J, leaving 6 bases unmatched. This CDR3 is built from 16 residues. Looked up from germline, CDR1 is SGDLS and CDR2 is YYNGEE. Original processing methods: How many nucleated cells were present was estimated from reference gene primer amplification. Profiling relied on immunoSEQ multiplex PCR, and the TCRdb table lists in-frame clones only, not all of them. V and J calls and clone size are those listed in that table; D and trimming were worked out from the DNA. The table has 300,000 or so clones, roughly 90% seen once. The specimen sequenced was peripheral blood. The chain uses TRBV9 and TRBJ1-5, with 8 bases lining up with TRBD1. The TCR sequence derives from a woman aged 25 to 39 with COVID-19, enrolled during active disease. The CDR3 here is CASSPGDRPSNQPQHF. The CDR3, as DNA: TGTGCCAGCAGCCCCGGGGACAGGCCTAGCAATCAGCCCCAGCATTTT.